The clone carrying this T cell receptor beta chain occurred a few times. Germline CDR1 is SGHKS and CDR2 is YYEKEE (reference sequence). The CDR3 runs 16 residues. V was pared by 4 bases and J by 1 base, with 11 bases of the junction left unmatched. This sample stems from a study of T-cell memory formation after mild COVID-19. After 5'RACE with constant-segment primers, TCR alpha and TCR beta cDNA libraries carrying sample barcodes and UMIs were obtained. MiXCR, run by TCRdb on the 5' RACE reads, gives a single entry per CDR3 protein. The repertoire holds about 560,000 distinct CDR3 sequences, with 20% to 25% as singletons.

The sequence was collected from an adult woman who had mild COVID-19 (a few samples of this study predate the infection). Cell type and time point are not known. The chain uses TRBV5-5 and TRBJ2-7; TRBD2 agrees at 7 bases. The sequenced material came from PBMCs or a T cell subset sorted from them (not recorded which). Here the CDR3 DNA reads TGTGCCAGCAGCCCGGACGGGACTACCTTATCCTACGAGCAGTACTTC. Translation gives CASSPDGTTLSYEQYF.